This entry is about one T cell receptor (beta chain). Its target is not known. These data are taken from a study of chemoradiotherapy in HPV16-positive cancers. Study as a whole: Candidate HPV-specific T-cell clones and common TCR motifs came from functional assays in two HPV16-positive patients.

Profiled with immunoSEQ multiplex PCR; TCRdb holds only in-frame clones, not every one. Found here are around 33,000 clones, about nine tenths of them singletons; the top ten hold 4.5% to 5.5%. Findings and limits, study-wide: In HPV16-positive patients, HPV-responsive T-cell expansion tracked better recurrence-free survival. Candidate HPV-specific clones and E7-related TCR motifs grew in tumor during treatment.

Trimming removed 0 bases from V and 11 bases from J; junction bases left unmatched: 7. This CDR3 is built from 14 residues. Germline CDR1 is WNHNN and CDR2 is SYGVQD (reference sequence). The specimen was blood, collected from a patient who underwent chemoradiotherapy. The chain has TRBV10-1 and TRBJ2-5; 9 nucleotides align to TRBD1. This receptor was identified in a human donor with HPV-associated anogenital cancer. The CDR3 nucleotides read TGCGCCAGCAGTGAGTCGGGGACAGGGAAGGAGCAGTACTTC. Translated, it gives CASSESGTGKEQYF.